These 14 T cell receptor beta chains came from one sample sequenced in a study of PD-L1 blockade in urothelial cancer. Clones were read by immunoSEQ multiplex PCR, and TCRdb kept only the in-frame ones, dropping some. The table includes tens of thousands of clones, about 80% detected once. The sequencing here drew on PBMCs, taken around atezolizumab (anti-PD-L1) treatment. Receptor source: a man aged 65-85 years with urothelial cancer.

The J gene is TRBJ1-2, the V gene TRBV9, with D maybe TRBD1 (6 bases). The V gene's germline CDR1 is SGDLS and CDR2 YYNGEE. V was pared by 0 bases and J by 2 bases, with 11 bases between. This CDR3 is built from 15 residues. The CDR3 region has the DNA TGTGCCAGCAGCGTAGCGGAGGGGGGGAACTATGGCTACACCTTC. Amino acid sequence: CASSVAEGGNYGYTF. Combining the CDR3 with reference TRBV9 and TRBJ1-2 gives the whole variable domain DSGVTQTPKHLITATGQRVTLRCSPRSGDLSVYWYQQSLDQGLQFLIQYYNGEERAKGNILERFSAQQFPDLHSELNLSSLELGDSALYFCASSVAEGGNYGYTFGSGTRLTVV.

The V call is TRBV19, the J call TRBJ2-7, with D possibly being TRBD1 (6 bases). CDR1 is LNHDA and CDR2 is SQIVND in the germline V gene (reference sequence). The V end was cut by 4 bases, the J end by 3 bases, with 10 bases between. CDR3 length equals 13 residues. The chain's CDR3 is CASSTTGVYEQYF. The CDR3 DNA reads as TGTGCCAGTAGTACGACAGGAGTCTACGAGCAGTACTTC.

The rearrangement joins TRBV4-1 to TRBJ1-5, with no clear D. The germline gives CDR1 MGHRA, CDR2 YSYEKL. The V and J ends lost 0 bases and 2 bases respectively, with 11 bases between them. This CDR3 spans 16 amino acids. CDR3 nucleotides: TGCGCCAGCAGCCAAGATGGGAGCGGGGGCAATCAGCCCCAGCATTTT. Translating gives CASSQDGSGGNQPQHF.

The V and J genes are TRBV2 and TRBJ2-1; D is undetermined. CDR1 and CDR2 from the germline V gene are SNHLY and FYNNEI. CDR3 length: 13 amino acids. Trimming left V 5 bases short and J 7 bases short, with 12 bases between. CDR3 sequence reads: CASSPDIPNEQFF. The CDR3 DNA sequence: TGTGCCAGCAGTCCCGACATCCCGAATGAGCAGTTCTTC.

The V and J genes are TRBV28 and TRBJ2-1, with TRBD1 identical over 8 bases. The length of the CDR3 is 15 residues. The trim removed 6 bases at V and 1 base at J, leaving 5 bases unmatched. Germline loops: CDR1 MDHEN, CDR2 SYDVKM. The CDR3 DNA is TGTGCCAGCAGGCGAACAGGGGGATCCTACAATGAGCAGTTCTTC. Translation: CASRRTGGSYNEQFF. Looking up the rest from reference TRBV28 and TRBJ2-1 gives the full variable domain: DVKVTQSSRYLVKRTGEKVFLECVQDMDHENMFWYRQDPGLGLRLIYFSYDVKMKEKGDIPEGYSVSREKKERFSLILESASTNQTSMYLCASRRTGGSYNEQFFGPGTRLTVL.

Only a few counts were recorded for this clone. This chain joins TRBV7-2 and TRBJ2-5; TRBD1 matches 7 bases. V dropped 0 bases and J dropped 7; count of bases not matched to a gene: 11. CDR3 length: 16 amino acids. The germline V gene encodes CDR1 SGHTA and CDR2 FQGNSA. CDR3 amino acids: CASSLARGTPLGTQYF. In DNA, the CDR3 is TGTGCCAGCAGCTTAGCCAGGGGGACGCCCCTGGGGACCCAGTACTTC.

This sequence joins TRBV15 and TRBJ2-1; 7 bases are shared with TRBD2. The CDR3 is made up of 16 amino acids. Trimming removed 0 bases from V and 7 bases from J; junction bases left unmatched: 9. Germline V gene data show CDR1 as LNHNV and CDR2 as YYDKDF (reference sequence). The CDR3 protein is CATSRDRAGAENEQFF. Here the CDR3 DNA reads TGTGCCACCAGCAGAGATCGCGCGGGAGCGGAGAATGAGCAGTTCTTC.

V usage is TRBV7-9 and J usage is TRBJ2-1; 14 nucleotides agree with TRBD2. The CDR3 consists of 17 residues. Unmatched junction bases numbered 8, after V lost 4 bases and J lost 6 bases. Germline V gene data show CDR1 as SEHNR and CDR2 as FQNEAQ (reference sequence). The CDR3 loop is CASSWGLAGDRGNEQFF. The CDR3 DNA reads as TGTGCCAGCAGCTGGGGACTAGCGGGAGACAGGGGCAATGAGCAGTTCTTC.

The chain has TRBV5-6 and TRBJ2-4, with D uncertain. Germline-derived CDR1 and CDR2 are SGHDT and YYEEEE. This CDR3 comprises 14 residues. Trimming stripped 1 base from V and 2 bases from J, with 7 bases between. The CDR3 bases are TGTGCCAGCAGCTTGTCAAGCTCCAAAAACATTCAGTACTTC. The encoded protein is CASSLSSSKNIQYF.

The chain is built from TRBV6-5 and TRBJ1-6; D may be TRBD1 (6 bases). Between the trimmed V and J ends, which lost 10 bases and 6 bases, there was a span of 13 bases. CDR3 length: 13 residues. The germline V gene has CDR1 MNHEY and CDR2 SVGAGI. The CDR3 DNA sequence: TGTGCCATCTCACAGGGTGGTAATTCACCCCTCCACTTT. Translated: CAISQGGNSPLHF.

This clone was observed a handful of times. This sequence joins TRBV11-2 and TRBJ1-6; D uncertain. The CDR3 length is 15 residues. Trimming left V 0 bases short and J 5 bases short, with 8 bases between. Germline loops: CDR1 SGHAT, CDR2 FQNNGV. The CDR3 DNA sequence: TGTGCCAGCAGCTTAGAACGGTTCAATAATTCACCCCTCCACTTT. This sequence encodes CASSLERFNNSPLHF.

CDR3 bases: TGTGCCAGCAGCGTAGCGGGACAGGGGACAGGTGAGCAGTTCTTC. This sequence encodes CASSVAGQGTGEQFF. The chain couples TRBV9 to TRBJ2-1, with 10 bases matching TRBD1. The germline CDR1 and CDR2 sequences are SGDLS and YYNGEE. The CDR3 extends over 15 amino acids. Trimming cost V 0 bases and J 9 bases; bases outside gene matches: 6. The variable domain in full, with the rest retrieved from reference TRBV9 and TRBJ2-1, is DSGVTQTPKHLITATGQRVTLRCSPRSGDLSVYWYQQSLDQGLQFLIQYYNGEERAKGNILERFSAQQFPDLHSELNLSSLELGDSALYFCASSVAGQGTGEQFFGPGTRLTVL.

This clone has only a few counts. This chain links TRBV5-6 with TRBJ1-4; no firm D call. The CDR3 has 14 residues. Germline V gene data show CDR1 as SGHDT and CDR2 as YYEEEE. Trimming stripped 1 base from V and 8 bases from J, with 12 bases between. The CDR3 sequence is CASSLWPEAEKLFF. CDR3 nucleotides: TGTGCCAGCAGCTTGTGGCCCGAGGCGGAAAAACTGTTTTTT.

This sequence joins TRBV7-8 and TRBJ1-3; a weak D match, TRBD1 (6 bases). Germline V lookup: CDR1 SGHVS, CDR2 FQNEAQ. Trimming cost V 5 bases and J 0 bases, with 14 bases left between them. The CDR3 has 16 residues. CDR3 nucleotides: TGTGCCAGCAGCCCTTACAGGGTGACCTCTGGAAACACCATATATTTT. Amino acids: CASSPYRVTSGNTIYF.